This T cell receptor beta chain was captured in a study of identical twins. General study points: Out-of-frame beta chain sequences displayed weaker excess sharing between twins. In cord blood, abundant beta clonotypes had fewer insertions; memory showed no trend.

TCRdb independently ran MiXCR on the 5' RACE reads; one entry per CDR3 protein. The sample records 200,000 to 300,000 distinct CDR3 sequences, 5.5% to 7% being singletons. The CDR3 spans 15 residues. CDR1 and CDR2 (germline): SGHDT, YYEEEE. The trim removed 3 bases at V and 7 bases at J, leaving 9 bases unmatched. Ten or more counts support this clonotype. Its antigen remains unknown. This same sample was also taken into another study, of yellow fever vaccine responses in identical twins.

This rearrangement joins TRBV5-6 to TRBJ2-4; TRBD2 aligns across 8 bases. This clonotype was sampled from a woman between 18 and 30 years old in good health. Sequencing was done on a sample of memory (CD45RO+) T cells sorted from blood. DNA for the CDR3: TGTGCCAGCAGCTCTTTCTCGGGAGGGGCGAACATTCAGTACTTC. Residues: CASSSFSGGANIQYF.